The present T cell receptor beta chain was sequenced within a study of beta chain features in type 1 diabetes. Overall study findings and caveats: Using cDNA template may skew counts toward highly expressing activated cells. All four CD4+ subsets of Type 1 diabetes patients contained TCRB CDR3s that were moderately but significantly shorter. No resolution was reached here on whether HLA type influences TCRB rearrangement.

On this clone itself: What it binds is unknown.

Reverse transcribing all isolated RNA meant expressed TCRB transcripts were sequenced. TCRdb keeps only in-frame clones here, not all; method: immunoSEQ multiplex PCR. The sample records under 300,000 clones, 25% to 30% being singletons. V shed 7 bases and J shed 7 bases, with 7 bases lying between them. Germline CDR1 and CDR2: SQVTM and ANQGSEA. CDR3 length equals 10 residues. Sorting of CD4+ naive, central memory, regulatory and stem cell-like memory cells was performed via CD45RO/CCR7/CD25/CD127/CD95/CD27. This clonotype was obtained from a man under 40 in good health. Source material: central memory CD4+ T cells from blood. The chain is built from TRBV29-1 and TRBJ2-2; D is unresolved. The CDR3 region has the DNA TGCAGCGCTTCGGTCGGGGAGCTGTTTTTT. Amino acids: CSASVGELFF.